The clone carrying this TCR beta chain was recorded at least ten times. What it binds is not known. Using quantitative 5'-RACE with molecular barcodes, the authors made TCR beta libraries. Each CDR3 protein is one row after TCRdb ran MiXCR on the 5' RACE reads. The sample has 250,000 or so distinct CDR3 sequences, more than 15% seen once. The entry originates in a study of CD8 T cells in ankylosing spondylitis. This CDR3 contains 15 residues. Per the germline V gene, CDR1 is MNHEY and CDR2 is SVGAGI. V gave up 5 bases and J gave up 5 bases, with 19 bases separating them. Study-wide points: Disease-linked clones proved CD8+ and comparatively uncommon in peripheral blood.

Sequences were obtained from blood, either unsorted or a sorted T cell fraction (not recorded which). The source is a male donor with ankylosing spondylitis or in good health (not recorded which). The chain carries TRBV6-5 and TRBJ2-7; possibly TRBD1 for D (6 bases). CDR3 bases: TGTGCCAGCAGTCACCGACAGGTACCTTCCGACGAGCAGTACTTC. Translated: CASSHRQVPSDEQYF.